This passage covers 10 T cell receptor beta chains from one sample sequenced in a study of shared clonotypes between healthy human individuals. Sequencing was performed with immunoSEQ multiplex PCR; in TCRdb, only in-frame clones are kept and a portion is missing. The table has about 640,000 clones, roughly 78% seen once. Material for sequencing was memory CD4+ T cells sorted from blood. Subset given: CD45RA-negative fraction. The receptors originated from a woman in her 30s in good health.

This clone occurred many times. The chain recombines TRBV5-1 with TRBJ2-3; no definite D call. The V end was cut by 0 bases, the J end by 0 bases, with 14 bases between. The CDR3 loop spans 17 amino acids. Looked up from germline, CDR1 is SGHRS and CDR2 is YFSETQ. This chain's CDR3 is CASSLGVEGASTDTQYF. The CDR3 DNA sequence: TGCGCCAGCAGCTTGGGGGTTGAAGGTGCTAGCACAGATACGCAGTATTTT. The complete variable domain, with remaining parts taken from reference TRBV5-1 and TRBJ2-3, reads KAGVTQTPRYLIKTRGQQVTLSCSPISGHRSVSWYQQTPGQGLQFLFEYFSETQRNKGNFPGRFSGRQFSNSRSEMNVSTLELGDSALYLCASSLGVEGASTDTQYFGPGTRLTVL.

V and J are TRBV7-9 and TRBJ2-1; D remains ambiguous. Looked up from germline, CDR1 is SEHNR and CDR2 is FQNEAQ (reference sequence). Trimming took off 1 base at V and 4 bases at J, with 11 bases between the two ends. The CDR3 runs to 15 residues. CDR3 in DNA: TGTGCCAGCAGCTTAGACGGCCTACAATACAATGAGCAGTTCTTC. This translates into CASSLDGLQYNEQFF.

J is TRBJ2-7 and V is TRBV5-1; possibly TRBD2 for D (6 bases). Germline V gives CDR1 SGHRS, CDR2 YFSETQ. The CDR3 loop spans 14 amino acids. The V end lost 1 base, the J end lost 5 bases, and 13 bases lay between the germline ends. The chain's CDR3 is CASSLIGEANEQYF. CDR3 nucleotides: TGCGCCAGCAGCTTGATTGGGGAGGCGAACGAGCAGTACTTC.

The CDR3 DNA is TGTGCCAGCAGCTTTGGAGGGCCCTCAAACTCCTACGAGCAGTACTTC. This translates into CASSFGGPSNSYEQYF. This chain connects TRBV5-6 to TRBJ2-7; D might be TRBD2 (6 bases). Trimming stripped 2 bases from V and 0 bases from J, with 15 bases between. The germline V gene has CDR1 SGHDT and CDR2 YYEEEE. The CDR3 length is 16 residues.

This clone occurred many times. The V gene is TRBV5-4, the J gene TRBJ2-3; D call uncertain. From germline, CDR1 is SGHNT and CDR2 YYREEE (reference sequence). The V end was cut by 3 bases, the J end by 4 bases, with 9 bases between. This CDR3 has 13 residues. The chain's CDR3 is CASSSASADTQYF. In nucleotides, the CDR3 is TGTGCCAGCAGCTCCGCCTCTGCAGATACGCAGTATTTT.

This clone has just a few counts. The chain links TRBV28 to TRBJ1-1, with D uncertain. The CDR3 sequence is 11 residues long. The V and J ends lost 5 bases and 6 bases respectively, with 7 bases between them. The germline CDR1 and CDR2 sequences are MDHEN and SYDVKM. Here the CDR3 DNA reads TGTGCCAGCAGTAGCGTCCCTGAAGCTTTCTTT. Protein product: CASSSVPEAFF.

A note on this clone: The same CDR3 can be traced to other DNA sequences in this sample. The V call is TRBV7-2, the J call TRBJ2-7, with D hard to call. This CDR3 has 11 amino acids. Germline V lookup: CDR1 SGHTA, CDR2 FQGNSA. Trimming pared 2 bases from V and 4 bases from J, leaving 3 bases between. CDR3 amino acids: CASSLRYEQYF. CDR3 coding DNA: TGTGCCAGCAGCTTACGGTACGAGCAGTACTTC.

This sequence joins TRBV30 and TRBJ1-5; 8 bases agree with TRBD1. Germline CDR1 GTSNPN, CDR2 SVGIG (reference sequence). The CDR3 covers 17 residues. Losses at the gene ends were 0 bases for V and 0 bases for J; bases not matched to a gene: 7. Written as DNA, the CDR3 is TGTGCCTGGAGTGTGAGCAGGACAGGGAATAGCAATCAGCCCCAGCATTTT. Its translation: CAWSVSRTGNSNQPQHF.

This rearrangement joins TRBV13 to TRBJ1-2; TRBD1 aligns across 7 bases. J lost 4 bases, V lost 5 bases, and 7 bases had no gene match. The CDR3 is 14 residues long. Looked up from germline, CDR1 is PRHDT and CDR2 is FYEKMQ (reference sequence). CDR3 in amino acids: CASSPGTATYGYTF. The CDR3 DNA follows: TGTGCCAGCAGCCCCGGGACAGCCACCTATGGCTACACCTTC.

The J gene is TRBJ2-7, the V gene TRBV5-1, with a weak D call TRBD2 (6 bases). The CDR3 runs 13 residues. Deletions cut 4 bases from V and 3 bases from J, with 11 bases between. Germline V CDR1 and CDR2: SGHRS, YFSETQ. The DNA of the CDR3 is TGCGCCAGCAGCGGAGGGGCCTTCTACGAGCAGTACTTC. Its protein is CASSGGAFYEQYF.